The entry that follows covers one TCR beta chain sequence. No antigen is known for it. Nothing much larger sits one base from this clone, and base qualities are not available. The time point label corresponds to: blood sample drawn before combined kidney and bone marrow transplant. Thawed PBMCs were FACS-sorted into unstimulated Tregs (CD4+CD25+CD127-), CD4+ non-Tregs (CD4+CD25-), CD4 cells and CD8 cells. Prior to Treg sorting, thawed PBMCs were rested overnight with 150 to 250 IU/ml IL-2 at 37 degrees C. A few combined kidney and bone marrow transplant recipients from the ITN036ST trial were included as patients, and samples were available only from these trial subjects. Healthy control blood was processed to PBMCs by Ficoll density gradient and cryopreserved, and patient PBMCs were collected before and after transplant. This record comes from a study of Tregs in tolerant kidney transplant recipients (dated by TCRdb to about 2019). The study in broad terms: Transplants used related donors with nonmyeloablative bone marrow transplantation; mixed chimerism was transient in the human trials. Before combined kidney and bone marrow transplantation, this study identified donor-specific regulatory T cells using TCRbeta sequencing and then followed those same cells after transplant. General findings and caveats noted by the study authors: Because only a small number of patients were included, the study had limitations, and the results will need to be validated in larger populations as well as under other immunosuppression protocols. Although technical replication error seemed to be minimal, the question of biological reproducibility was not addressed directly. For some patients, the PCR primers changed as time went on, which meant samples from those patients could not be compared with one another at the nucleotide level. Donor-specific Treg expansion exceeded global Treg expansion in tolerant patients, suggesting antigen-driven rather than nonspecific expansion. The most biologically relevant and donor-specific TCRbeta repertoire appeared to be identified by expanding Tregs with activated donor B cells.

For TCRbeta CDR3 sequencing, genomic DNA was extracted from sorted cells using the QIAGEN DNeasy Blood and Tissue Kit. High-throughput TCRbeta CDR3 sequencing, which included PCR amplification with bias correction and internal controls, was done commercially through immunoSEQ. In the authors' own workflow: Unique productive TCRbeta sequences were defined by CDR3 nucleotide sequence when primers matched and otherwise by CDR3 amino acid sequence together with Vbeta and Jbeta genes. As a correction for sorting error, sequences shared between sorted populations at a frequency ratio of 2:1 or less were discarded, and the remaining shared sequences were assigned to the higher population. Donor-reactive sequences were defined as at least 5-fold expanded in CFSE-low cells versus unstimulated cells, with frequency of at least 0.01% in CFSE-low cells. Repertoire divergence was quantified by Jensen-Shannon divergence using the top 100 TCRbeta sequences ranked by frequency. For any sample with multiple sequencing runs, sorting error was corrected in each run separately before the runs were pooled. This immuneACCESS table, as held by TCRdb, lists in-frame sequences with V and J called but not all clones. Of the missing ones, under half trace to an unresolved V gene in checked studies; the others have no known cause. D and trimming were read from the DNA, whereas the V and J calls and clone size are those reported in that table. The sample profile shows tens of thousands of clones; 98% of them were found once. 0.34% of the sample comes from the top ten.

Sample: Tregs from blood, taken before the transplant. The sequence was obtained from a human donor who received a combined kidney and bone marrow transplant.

The CDR3 protein sequence reads: CASSFRGQGRVYTEAFF. The nucleotide sequence reads TGTGCCAGCAGCTTCCGGGGGCAGGGGAGGGTTTACACTGAAGCTTTCTTT. This chain is built from TRBV11-3 and TRBJ1-1, with a weak D call of TRBD1 (6 bases match). CDR1 and CDR2 are drawn from the germline V gene: SGHNT, YENEEA. Counted from cysteine to phenylalanine, this CDR3 has 17 amino acids. Only the CDR3 part of the read is kept: 51 bases, read in frame from the first base. V sheds 3 bases and J sheds 3 bases, leaving 20 bases between their ends.